This entry lists 14 T cell receptor beta chains sequenced from one sample in a study of immune aging and cytomegalovirus after organ transplant. The time point was: five sample-tagged time points from pre-transplant (day -1) to day 368 post-transplant, pooled. For these TCRs, the target antigens are not known. Cells were captured in microwells, and libraries were made with BD Rhapsody targeted mRNA and AbSeq chemistry. TCRdb analysed the single-cell sequencing reads with MiXCR anew, one entry per CDR3 protein. Of about 21,000 distinct CDR3 sequences in the sample, around 33% are singletons; the top ten hold 25% to 30%. Sequences were derived from CMV peptide-activated CD4+ and CD8+ T cells sorted from blood, sampled at five time points, pooled. Subset in this sample: sorted CD8+CD137+ and CD4+CD154+ T cells after approximately 12 h CMV IE-1 peptide stimulation. All receptors derive from a female donor who had a heart transplant and CMV viremia.

This sequence joins TRBV28 and TRBJ2-1; TRBD2 aligns across 7 bases. V dropped 11 bases and J dropped 10; count of bases not matched to a gene: 29. This CDR3 is built from 18 residues. The V gene's germline CDR1 is MDHEN and CDR2 SYDVKM. In DNA form, the CDR3 reads TGTGCCTCCCAGGCACCCTTCTGGCGCCTAGCGGATCAGGGCGAGCAGTTCTTC. It codes for CASQAPFWRLADQGEQFF.

This sequence joins TRBV5-1 and TRBJ2-3; D may match TRBD1 or TRBD2 (5 bases each). CDR1 is SGHRS, CDR2 YFSETQ, per germline. CDR3 length: 16 residues. The V and J ends lost 0 bases and 4 bases respectively, with 15 bases between them. For the CDR3, the DNA is TGCGCCAGCAGCTTGGCCGACAGCGGAGTCGCAGATACGCAGTATTTT. It codes for CASSLADSGVADTQYF.

This clonotype was seen a handful of times. The chain carries TRBV5-1 and TRBJ1-4; 9 nucleotides match TRBD1. From germline, CDR1 is SGHRS and CDR2 YFSETQ. The CDR3 is 16 residues long. Trimming cost V 4 bases and J 7 bases; bases outside gene matches: 11. The CDR3 protein is CASSLAATGGGEKLFF. CDR3 coding DNA: TGCGCCAGCAGCCTCGCCGCGACAGGGGGAGGTGAAAAACTGTTTTTT.

The chain has TRBV6-5 and TRBJ2-1; TRBD2 aligns across 8 bases. Trimming removed 6 bases from V and 4 bases from J; junction bases left unmatched: 5. The germline gives CDR1 MNHEY, CDR2 SVGAGI. CDR3 length: 14 amino acids. This CDR3 is CASRRASGYNEQFF. CDR3 coding DNA: TGTGCCAGCAGACGGGCTAGCGGGTACAATGAGCAGTTCTTC.

This chain connects TRBV5-1 to TRBJ2-7; D is tentatively TRBD1 or TRBD2 (5 bases each). V lost 4 bases and J lost 2, with 13 bases in between. Germline V gene lookup returns CDR1 SGHRS and CDR2 YFSETQ. This CDR3 is built from 14 residues. The CDR3 DNA reads TGCGCCAGCAGCCCCCGGGACCTACCCTACGAGCAGTACTTC. It encodes CASSPRDLPYEQYF.

This clonotype was seen only a few times. The conserved phenylalanine or tryptophan normally closing the CDR3 is absent here, so this likely arose from a read error. This chain uses TRBV7-8 with TRBJ2-3; TRBD2 aligns across 8 bases. The length of the CDR3 is 19 residues. The V gene end was trimmed by 1 base and the J gene end by 0 bases; junction bases not matched to a gene: 12. Germline CDR1 SGHVS, CDR2 FQNEAQ. The CDR3 DNA follows: TGTGCCAGCAGCTTAGTGCTTCTCGGAGCTAGCGGGAGCACAGATACGCAGTATTCT. Translated, it gives CASSLVLLGASGSTDTQYS.

By frequency in the sample, this clonotype is medium-sized. This chain links TRBV27 with TRBJ2-5; D is perhaps TRBD2 (5 bases). The germline V and J ends were trimmed by 2 bases and 10 bases, with 14 bases remaining between them. The CDR3 length is 13 residues. Germline V lookup: CDR1 MNHEY, CDR2 SMNVEV (reference sequence). This chain's CDR3 is CASSLRRAGVQYF. CDR3 in DNA: TGTGCCAGCAGTTTAAGGCGGGCCGGGGTCCAGTACTTC.

This clonotype has at least ten counts. This chain links TRBV6-6 with TRBJ2-2; 11 bases fit TRBD2. The junction had 4 bases not matched to a gene; V was cut back by 6 bases and J by 1 base. The CDR3 has 16 residues. Germline CDR1 and CDR2: MNHNY and SVGAGI (reference sequence). CDR3 amino acids: CASRPTSGGNTGELFF. In DNA form, the CDR3 reads TGTGCCAGCAGGCCAACTAGCGGGGGGAACACCGGGGAGCTGTTTTTT.

This chain connects TRBV14 to TRBJ2-2, with D perhaps TRBD2 (5 bases). Germline loops: CDR1 SGHDN, CDR2 FVKESK. The CDR3 is 14 residues long. Deletions cut 0 bases from V and 9 bases from J, with 11 bases between. CDR3 sequence reads: CASSQDWRKRELFF. In nucleotides, the CDR3 is TGTGCCAGCAGCCAAGATTGGAGGAAACGGGAGCTGTTTTTT. The variable domain in full, with the rest retrieved from reference TRBV14 and TRBJ2-2, is EAGVTQFPSHSVIEKGQTVTLRCDPISGHDNLYWYRRVMGKEIKFLLHFVKESKQDESGMPNNRFLAERTGGTYSTLKVQPAELEDSGVYFCASSQDWRKRELFFGEGSRLTVL.

This clonotype is deemed medium-sized. The chain employs TRBV18 and TRBJ2-5; D not resolved. CDR3 length equals 15 residues. The V and J ends lost 1 base and 1 base respectively, with 10 bases between them. Germline lookup yields CDR1 KGHSH and CDR2 LQKENI. The CDR3 sequence: CASSPQHLGQETQYF. The DNA of the CDR3 is TGTGCCAGCTCACCACAACATCTGGGCCAAGAGACCCAGTACTTC.

Comment on this clonotype: The junction does not match germline at one end; this may be a read error. The V call is TRBV4-1, the J call TRBJ1-4; D call uncertain. The CDR3 covers 15 residues. Germline CDR1 MGHRA, CDR2 YSYEKL. CDR3 DNA: TGCGCCAGCAGCCAGGTATTAGGAACTAATGAAAAACCGTCTTTT. Residues: CASSQVLGTNEKPSF.

This clonotype was found many times. The chain has TRBV28 and TRBJ1-5; no definite D call. Germline V lookup: CDR1 MDHEN, CDR2 SYDVKM. The CDR3 consists of 13 residues. V gave up 7 bases and J gave up 1 base, with 8 bases separating them. CDR3 in amino acids: CASKVSSNQPQHF. The CDR3, as DNA: TGTGCCAGCAAAGTCTCCAGCAATCAGCCCCAGCATTTT. Looking up the rest from reference TRBV28 and TRBJ1-5 gives the full variable domain: DVKVTQSSRYLVKRTGEKVFLECVQDMDHENMFWYRQDPGLGLRLIYFSYDVKMKEKGDIPEGYSVSREKKERFSLILESASTNQTSMYLCASKVSSNQPQHFGDGTRLSIL.

In its sample, this clonotype is medium-sized. The chain links TRBV15 to TRBJ1-1; possibly TRBD1 for D (5 bases). CDR3 length: 14 amino acids. CDR1 is LNHNV and CDR2 is YYDKDF in the germline V gene (reference sequence). V lost 0 bases to trimming and J lost 5 bases, with 10 bases between them. The CDR3: CATSRDPGLTEAFF. DNA of the CDR3: TGTGCCACCAGCAGAGATCCAGGGTTAACTGAAGCTTTCTTT.

The V call is TRBV14, the J call TRBJ2-7, with a possible D match to TRBD2 (6 bases). V lost 2 bases to trimming and J lost 0 bases, with 11 bases between them. CDR1 and CDR2 (germline): SGHDN, FVKESK. The CDR3 contains 15 residues. Here the CDR3 reads CASSQPGLSSYEQYF. In nucleotides, the CDR3 is TGTGCCAGCAGCCAACCTGGACTAAGCTCCTACGAGCAGTACTTC.